Shown below are 27 T cell receptor beta chains from a single sample sequenced in a study of human CD8 memory T cell subsets. Sequencing libraries of TCR beta were made by UMI-labeled 5' RACE. TCRdb re-called the 5' RACE reads and catalogs CDR3 proteins one per entry, DNA excluded. The table lists about 18,000 distinct CDR3 sequences. The material sequenced was CD8+ T cells from PBMCs. The source of these receptors is a human donor in good health.

The chain has TRBV4-3 and TRBJ2-3. Per germline, CDR1 LGHNA and CDR2 YSLEER. The CDR3 loop spans 15 amino acids. CDR3 sequence reads: CASSQDSGSTDTQYF.

This chain connects TRBV7-3 to TRBJ2-7; TCRdb lists TRBD2, though no DNA is available to test this call. CDR3 size: 14 residues. Germline V gene data show CDR1 as SGHTA and CDR2 as FQGTGA. CDR3 sequence: CASSPSSGGLEQYF.

This rearrangement joins TRBV7-9 to TRBJ2-1; TCRdb returns TRBD1, unconfirmable since there is no DNA. Germline CDR1 SEHNR, CDR2 FQNEAQ (reference sequence). The CDR3 totals 15 residues. The CDR3: CASSLVRVSSNEQFF.

This sequence joins TRBV28 and TRBJ2-7; absent DNA, TCRdb's TRBD1 call cannot be checked. CDR3 length: 17 amino acids. CDR1 is MDHEN and CDR2 is SYDVKM in the germline V gene. The CDR3 protein is CASSTSFLHRGIYEQYF.

Frequency places this clonotype as medium-sized (0.01 to 0.1%). This chain links TRBV29-1 with TRBJ2-1; TCRdb selects TRBD1, and the lack of DNA leaves this call unchecked. The germline V gene encodes CDR1 SQVTM and CDR2 ANQGSEA. CDR3 length: 16 amino acids. This CDR3 reads CSVEDGRQDSYNEQFF.

The chain joins TRBV30 to TRBJ1-6. The CDR3 extends over 13 amino acids. Per the germline V gene, CDR1 is GTSNPN and CDR2 is SVGIG (reference sequence). CDR3 sequence reads: CAVAGEGDSPLHF.

Measured by frequency, this clonotype is medium-sized. The chain joins TRBV28 to TRBJ2-7; without DNA, the TCRdb call of TRBD2 cannot be checked. The V gene's germline CDR1 is MDHEN and CDR2 SYDVKM. This CDR3 is 14 amino acids long. The CDR3 region is CASQKGTSGKEQYF. Together with reference TRBV28 and TRBJ2-7, the CDR3 gives the full variable domain: DVKVTQSSRYLVKRTGEKVFLECVQDMDHENMFWYRQDPGLGLRLIYFSYDVKMKEKGDIPEGYSVSREKKERFSLILESASTNQTSMYLCASQKGTSGKEQYFGPGTRLTVT.

The V gene is TRBV13, the J gene TRBJ2-5; the D call of TRBD1 rests on TCRdb alone, since no DNA is present to check it. The CDR3 is 12 residues long. Germline loops: CDR1 PRHDT, CDR2 FYEKMQ (reference sequence). The CDR3 sequence: CASTQGAETQYF.

This clonotype counts as medium-sized (0.01 to 0.1%) by frequency. The chain employs TRBV7-2 and TRBJ1-1; TCRdb reports TRBD1, a call that lacks DNA to check it against. CDR1 and CDR2 from the germline V gene are SGHTA and FQGNSA. The CDR3 extends over 15 amino acids. CDR3 loop: CASSDRQGMNTEAFF. The complete variable domain, with remaining parts taken from reference TRBV7-2 and TRBJ1-1, reads GAGVSQSPSNKVTEKGKDVELRCDPISGHTALYWYRQSLGQGLEFLIYFQGNSAPDKSGLPSDRFSAERTGGSVSTLTIQRTQQEDSAVYLCASSDRQGMNTEAFFGQGTRLTVV.

CDR3 sequence reads: CASSFGREQFF. The chain employs TRBV5-4 and TRBJ2-1. Per the germline V gene, CDR1 is SGHNT and CDR2 is YYREEE (reference sequence). The CDR3 contains 11 residues.

This chain links TRBV6-2 or TRBV6-3 with TRBJ2-1. This CDR3 region has 13 residues. Germline V gives CDR1 MNHEY, CDR2 SVGEGT. CDR3 in amino acids: CASSYTTSGEQFF.

The chain couples TRBV6-2 or TRBV6-3 to TRBJ2-2; as DNA is missing, the TRBD1 call by TCRdb cannot be tested. CDR3 length equals 15 residues. From germline, CDR1 is MNHEY and CDR2 SVGEGT. The CDR3 loop is CASSTGLANTGELFF.

V usage is TRBV7-6 and J usage is TRBJ2-2; TCRdb calls TRBD1, which cannot be checked without DNA. The CDR3 has 17 residues. Germline values: CDR1 SGHVS, CDR2 FNYEAQ. The CDR3 is CASSSQRTAPNTGELFF. Full variable domain (outside the CDR3, taken from reference TRBV7-6 and TRBJ2-2): GAGVSQSPRYKVTKRGQDVALRCDPISGHVSLYWYRQALGQGPEFLTYFNYEAQQDKSGLPNDRFSAERPEGSISTLTIQRTEQRDSAMYRCASSSQRTAPNTGELFFGEGSRLTVL.

The chain couples TRBV12-3 or TRBV12-4 to TRBJ1-6; TCRdb designates TRBD1, a call that cannot be tested without DNA. The CDR3 covers 14 residues. CDR3 sequence: CASSPGTGNSPLHF.

The V and J genes are TRBV5-1 and TRBJ2-7; without DNA, the TCRdb call of TRBD1 cannot be checked. The CDR3 sequence is 15 residues long. From germline, CDR1 is SGHRS and CDR2 YFSETQ. CDR3 loop: CASANSGTENYEQYF.

The chain has TRBV4-2 and TRBJ1-5. Germline V gives CDR1 LGHNA, CDR2 YNFKEQ. CDR3 length: 16 residues. The CDR3 here is CASSQDRQGGNQPQHF.

The chain recombines TRBV28 with TRBJ1-5. The CDR3 spans 14 residues. Germline CDR1 and CDR2: MDHEN and SYDVKM. The CDR3 here is CASRTDGSNQPQHF. The full variable domain, rest sourced from reference TRBV28 and TRBJ1-5, is DVKVTQSSRYLVKRTGEKVFLECVQDMDHENMFWYRQDPGLGLRLIYFSYDVKMKEKGDIPEGYSVSREKKERFSLILESASTNQTSMYLCASRTDGSNQPQHFGDGTRLSIL.

The chain couples TRBV5-1 to TRBJ2-3. The CDR3 totals 13 residues. CDR1 is SGHRS and CDR2 is YFSETQ in the germline V gene. The chain's CDR3 is CASSFWGTDTQYF.

CDR3 loop: CASSFRGSRDTQYF. The genes are TRBV13 and TRBJ2-3; the TCRdb D gene call, TRBD2, has no DNA to confirm it. This CDR3 comprises 14 residues. Germline V gene data show CDR1 as PRHDT and CDR2 as FYEKMQ (reference sequence).

This clonotype registers medium-sized (0.01 to 0.1%) by frequency. The chain carries TRBV29-1 and TRBJ2-2; no DNA is available, so the TRBD1 call from TCRdb remains unchecked. The length of the CDR3 is 16 residues. CDR1 is SQVTM and CDR2 is ANQGSEA in the germline V gene. Here the CDR3 reads CSVEDLLGQNTGELFF.

This clonotype is classed as medium-sized by frequency. The rearrangement links TRBV4-1 to TRBJ1-1; the D call from TCRdb, TRBD1, cannot be confirmed without DNA. The CDR3 contains 15 residues. The germline V gene encodes CDR1 MGHRA and CDR2 YSYEKL. CDR3 residues: CASSTPGTGVTEAFF.

V is TRBV4-2 and J is TRBJ2-7; TCRdb returns TRBD1, unconfirmable since there is no DNA. This CDR3 contains 15 residues. The germline V gene has CDR1 LGHNA and CDR2 YNFKEQ. Here the CDR3 reads CASSPLEGVSYEQYF.

The chain employs TRBV7-8 and TRBJ2-7; checking the TCRdb D call of TRBD1 is not possible without DNA. Germline V gene sequence: CDR1 SGHVS, CDR2 FQNEAQ. This CDR3 is 16 amino acids long. The CDR3 protein is CASSSDRGPFSYEQYF.

The V and J genes are TRBV30 and TRBJ1-2; TCRdb picks TRBD1, but there is no DNA to check that call. Germline V gives CDR1 GTSNPN, CDR2 SVGIG (reference sequence). The CDR3 has 13 residues. This CDR3 is CAWSVGQGYGYTF.

V usage is TRBV20-1 and J usage is TRBJ2-3; the TCRdb call, TRBD1, lacks DNA for checking. In germline, CDR1 is DFQATT, CDR2 SNEGSKA (reference sequence). There are 16 residues in the CDR3. CDR3 sequence: CSASPGGTYLTDTQYF.

V gene TRBV6-5 combines with J gene TRBJ2-3; lacking DNA, the TRBD1 call made by TCRdb goes unchecked. The CDR3 totals 15 residues. Germline values: CDR1 MNHEY, CDR2 SVGAGI. The CDR3 loop reads CASSNGAGGPDTQYF.

The chain is built from TRBV6-5 and TRBJ2-2; with no DNA, the TCRdb D assignment of TRBD1 cannot be verified. Looked up from germline, CDR1 is MNHEY and CDR2 is SVGAGI. This CDR3 has 16 residues. CDR3 loop: CASSYDGGEGTGELFF.